The text below deals with one TCR beta chain. The data were obtained in a study of blood T cell repertoires in COVID-19. Study at large: PBMCs, B-cell-depleted T cells, or T cells were the source of the cDNA or gDNA that made up the material.

Per the authors' pipeline: The authors estimated nucleated cell counts from reference gene primer amplification. TCRdb keeps only in-frame clones here, not all; method: immunoSEQ multiplex PCR. That table gives V, J and clone size, and the DNA gave D and trimming. In the table there are roughly 180,000 clones, more than 80% of which are singletons. The sample taken for sequencing was peripheral blood. This TCR was recovered from an older woman with acute or convalescent COVID-19.

CDR3 residues: CASSLSPPSSGNTIYF. The DNA of the CDR3 is TGTGCCAGCAGCTTAAGCCCCCCTAGCTCTGGAAACACCATATATTTT. V usage is TRBV11-2 and J usage is TRBJ1-3; D remains ambiguous. Per germline, CDR1 SGHAT and CDR2 FQNNGV. The CDR3 runs to 16 residues. The V gene lost 2 bases and the J gene lost 0 bases, with 11 bases spanning the gap. Full variable domain (rest looked up from reference TRBV11-2 and TRBJ1-3): EAGVAQSPRYKIIEKRQSVAFWCNPISGHATLYWYQQILGQGPKLLIQFQNNGVVDDSQLPKDRFSAERLKGVDSTLKIQPAKLEDSAVYLCASSLSPPSSGNTIYFGEGSWLTVV.